The entry below describes one TCR beta chain. Its antigen remains unknown. The entry originates in a study of graft-versus-host responses after intestinal transplantation. Libraries were prepared by immunoSEQ multiplex PCR; TCRdb keeps only in-frame clonotypes and omits some of them. The table includes tens of thousands of clones, approximately 90% detected once. Sequencing was performed on unstimulated CD8+ T cells sorted from spleen or lymph node cells, taken before transplant. The source of this sequence is a human donor who was the organ donor for an intestinal transplant.

CDR3 sequence: CASSLGPGITTNEKLFF. In DNA form, the CDR3 reads TGTGCCAGCAGCTTAGGTCCAGGGATAACAACTAATGAAAAACTGTTTTTT. The gene calls are TRBV7-6 and TRBJ1-4; D possibly corresponds to TRBD1 (5 bases). The CDR3 covers 17 residues. Germline V CDR1 and CDR2: SGHVS, FNYEAQ. The germline V and J ends were trimmed by 1 base and 0 bases, with 12 bases remaining between them.